These 15 T cell receptor beta chains share one sample of origin, sequenced in a study of cytomegalovirus exposure and HLA in healthy donors. Produced via immunoSEQ multiplex PCR; TCRdb's table is partial and in-frame only. The table records 250,000 to 400,000 clones, 88% of them present only once. Sequencing was carried out using PBMCs. The source is a man aged 25-45 years in good health and CMV-seronegative.

The genes are TRBV7-6 and TRBJ2-7, with D possibly TRBD1 on 6 matching bases. Trimming removed 4 bases from V and 2 bases from J, with 18 bases in between. The CDR3 extends over 16 amino acids. Germline V gene data show CDR1 as SGHVS and CDR2 as FNYEAQ. In DNA form, the CDR3 reads TGTGCCAGCAGCTCAGAACCGACAGGACCTCCCTACGAGCAGTACTTC. Translation gives CASSSEPTGPPYEQYF.

The table lists this clone with a count of one. The chain has TRBV7-2 and TRBJ2-2; D may be TRBD1 (5 bases). Germline CDR1 SGHTA, CDR2 FQGNSA. The V gene lost 7 bases and the J gene lost 5 bases, with 17 bases spanning the gap. The CDR3 loop spans 15 amino acids. This chain's CDR3 is CASNRQTAGTGELFF. The DNA for the CDR3 is TGTGCCAGCAACAGGCAGACGGCCGGAACCGGGGAGCTGTTTTTT.

The chain combines TRBV10-3 with TRBJ2-1; 9 positions agree with TRBD2. Germline V gene data show CDR1 as ENHRY and CDR2 as SYGVKD. The ends lost 0 bases at V and 8 bases at J; junction bases unmatched: 8. The CDR3 has 16 residues. In DNA, the CDR3 is TGTGCCATCAGTGAGTCCGAGCGGGGGGCGGCCGATGAGCAGTTCTTC. Translated, it gives CAISESERGAADEQFF.

The chain links TRBV2 to TRBJ2-1; 8 bases match TRBD1. In germline, CDR1 is SNHLY, CDR2 FYNNEI. CDR3 length equals 12 residues. Germline trimming cut 10 bases from V and 7 bases from J; bases unmatched to any gene: 6. CDR3 amino acids: CAIGQGRNEQFF. CDR3 sequence (DNA): TGTGCCATAGGACAGGGTCGGAATGAGCAGTTCTTC.

The rearrangement links TRBV7-2 to TRBJ1-5, with a tentative D call TRBD1 (6 bases). In germline, CDR1 is SGHTA, CDR2 FQGNSA. Trimming cost V 5 bases and J 0 bases, with 8 bases left between them. This CDR3 contains 14 residues. This CDR3 is CASSDRISNQPQHF. CDR3 nucleotide sequence: TGTGCCAGCAGCGACAGGATTAGCAATCAGCCCCAGCATTTT.

V gene TRBV9 combines with J gene TRBJ2-3; D gene unclear. The CDR3 spans 15 residues. The germline V and J ends were trimmed by 2 bases and 2 bases, with 12 bases remaining between them. Looked up from germline, CDR1 is SGDLS and CDR2 is YYNGEE. For the CDR3, the DNA is TGTGCCAGCAGCGTCCTCCTCGGTTACACAGATACGCAGTATTTT. It codes for CASSVLLGYTDTQYF.

The CDR3 loop reads CSVAEETQYF. In nucleotides, the CDR3 is TGCAGCGTTGCTGAAGAGACCCAGTACTTC. The V and J genes are TRBV29-1 and TRBJ2-5, with D hard to call. The CDR3 totals 10 residues. V shed 4 bases and J shed 3 bases, with 3 bases lying between them. Germline V gene sequence: CDR1 SQVTM, CDR2 ANQGSEA.

Only a few counts were recorded for this clone. V usage is TRBV11-2 and J usage is TRBJ1-1; TRBD1 matches at 8 bases. V was pared by 7 bases and J by 10 bases, with 8 bases of the junction left unmatched. Germline CDR1 is SGHAT and CDR2 is FQNNGV. CDR3 length: 12 residues. The CDR3: CASTLDRGRAFF. The CDR3 nucleotides read TGTGCCAGCACACTCGACAGGGGTCGAGCTTTCTTT.

This clone turned up a few times. The chain recombines TRBV4-3 with TRBJ1-1; D unresolved. Trimming took off 1 base at V and 5 bases at J, with 11 bases between the two ends. The germline CDR1 and CDR2 sequences are LGHNA and YSLEER. The CDR3 consists of 14 residues. The CDR3 DNA reads as TGCGCCAGCAGCCAAGTGCTCTCGGTTACTGAAGCTTTCTTT. Translated: CASSQVLSVTEAFF.

This chain connects TRBV19 to TRBJ2-7; the D gene is possibly TRBD1 (5 bases). V lost 3 bases to trimming and J lost 0 bases, with 9 bases between them. Germline V gene sequence: CDR1 LNHDA, CDR2 SQIVND (reference sequence). CDR3 length: 14 amino acids. The CDR3 is CASSIADSSYEQYF. The CDR3 DNA follows: TGTGCCAGTAGTATCGCCGACAGCTCCTACGAGCAGTACTTC.

DNA of the CDR3: TGCGCCAGCAGCTCAGTCGCAGGCCCCCAGGGCACCGGGGAGCTGTTTTTT. Its translation: CASSSVAGPQGTGELFF. This sequence joins TRBV5-1 and TRBJ2-2, with D possibly being TRBD1 (5 bases). The germline CDR1 and CDR2 sequences are SGHRS and YFSETQ. The CDR3 loop spans 17 amino acids. V dropped 3 bases and J dropped 4 bases, with 19 bases sitting between them.

The chain is built from TRBV5-1 and TRBJ2-7; D gene uncertain. The germline V gene encodes CDR1 SGHRS and CDR2 YFSETQ. This CDR3 spans 14 amino acids. V lost 0 bases and J 3 bases, leaving 10 bases between the germline ends. The CDR3: CASSLDARNYEQYF. CDR3 nucleotides: TGCGCCAGCAGCTTGGATGCCAGGAACTACGAGCAGTACTTC.

V and J are TRBV5-1 and TRBJ1-1, with TRBD1 matching 7 bases. The CDR3 contains 14 residues. The trim removed 4 bases at V and 3 bases at J, leaving 6 bases unmatched. Germline CDR1 is SGHRS and CDR2 is YFSETQ. Here the CDR3 reads CASSAPGGHTEAFF. Here the CDR3 DNA reads TGCGCCAGCAGCGCGCCAGGGGGACACACTGAAGCTTTCTTT.

The chain links TRBV13 to TRBJ2-6, with D possibly being TRBD2 (5 bases). CDR1 is PRHDT, CDR2 FYEKMQ, per germline (reference sequence). This CDR3 is 16 amino acids long. The V end was cut by 0 bases, the J end by 4 bases, with 10 bases between. The CDR3 coding sequence is TGTGCCAGCAGCTTAGGCCCCAGCGGAGGGGCCAACGTCCTGACTTTC. This translates into CASSLGPSGGANVLTF.

CDR3: CASSSLQRGGQNEQFF. The CDR3 region has the DNA TGTGCCAGCAGTTCCCTGCAGCGGGGGGGCCAGAATGAGCAGTTCTTC. The gene calls are TRBV27 and TRBJ2-1; 10 nucleotides match TRBD2. Germline-derived CDR1 and CDR2 are MNHEY and SMNVEV (reference sequence). This CDR3 has 16 residues. V was pared by 4 bases and J by 7 bases, with 10 bases of the junction left unmatched.